This T cell receptor beta chain was sequenced in a study of cytomegalovirus exposure and HLA in healthy donors. Produced via immunoSEQ multiplex PCR; TCRdb's table is partial and in-frame only. The data hold hundreds of thousands of clones, with 70% to 90% observed a single time. Study observations and caveats: Usually a TCR sequence was rare, but some public TCRs were found in many donors. Under in vitro conditions, three CMV-associated chains were confirmed as specific for CMV antigens.

The CDR3 is 16 residues long. V lost 1 base to trimming and J lost 0 bases, with 12 bases between them. From germline, CDR1 is SGHTA and CDR2 FQGNSA. Remarks on this clone: Its antigen is currently unknown.

The receptor was derived from a woman under 30 in good health and CMV-seronegative. The V gene is TRBV7-2, the J gene TRBJ1-2, with unresolved D. The sample consisted of PBMCs. The DNA of the CDR3 is TGTGCCAGCAGCTTAGGAAGGTCGGCGGCTAACTATGGCTACACCTTC. Amino acids: CASSLGRSAANYGYTF.